The sample holds many counts of the clone carrying this TCR beta chain. No antigen is known for it. This sample stems from a study of T-cell reconstitution after alpha-beta-depleted transplantation in children. The length of the CDR3 is 16 residues. The ends were cut back, 6 bases at V and 0 bases at J, with 15 bases in the middle. Overall study findings and caveats: The study traced high day-60 TCRbeta diversity in some patients to surviving recipient T cells and thymic progenitors. T-cell counts and diversity were attributed mostly to newly produced T cells one year after transplant. As was reported, about two months after transplant, alpha-beta T cells came from several hundred expanded graft clones.

Researchers prepared the TCRbeta library using unique molecular identifiers, the study reports. In TCRdb, the PCR reads were re-called with MiXCR into one record per CDR3 protein. The sample shows hundreds of thousands of distinct CDR3 sequences, approximately 8.9% of them seen only once. The gene calls are TRBV12-3 or TRBV12-4 and TRBJ2-4, with D maybe TRBD2 (6 bases). The sample in question was PBMCs, mostly from graft donor cells, obtained 180 days after TCRalphabeta/CD19-depleted stem cell transplant. The sequence derives from a male patient aged 5 to 17 who had a stem cell transplant for acute lymphoblastic leukemia, so the T cells may come from the graft donor. CDR3 loop: CASSEVLGGAKNIQYF. CDR3 DNA sequence: TGTGCCAGCAGCGAAGTCTTGGGGGGAGCCAAAAACATTCAGTACTTC.